Sequencing of this T cell receptor (beta chain) was carried out in a study of technical replicates of blood from a handful of donors. Some clones are missing from TCRdb's copy, which holds only in-frame ones; the method was immunoSEQ multiplex PCR. The sample records more than 90,000 clones, about 95% being singletons. The table lists this clone with a few counts. Per germline, CDR1 GTSNPN and CDR2 SVGIG (reference sequence). V gave up 5 bases and J gave up 4 bases; unmatched junction bases: 14. The CDR3 consists of 16 residues. The chain combines TRBV30 with TRBJ2-1; 7 bases map to TRBD1. This sequence was found in a human donor in good health. The sequencing sample was made of T cells isolated from PBMCs. CDR3 in amino acids: CAWGRTRQGIYNEQFF. The CDR3 nucleotides read TGTGCCTGGGGGCGAACCCGACAGGGAATTTACAATGAGCAGTTCTTC.